This T cell receptor beta chain was recovered during a study of identical twins. V dropped 6 bases and J dropped 1; count of bases not matched to a gene: 6. The V gene's germline CDR1 is SGHVS and CDR2 FQNEAQ. This CDR3 contains 16 residues. TCRdb independently ran MiXCR on the 5' RACE reads; one entry per CDR3 protein. The sample records some 1,700,000 distinct CDR3 sequences, around 29% being singletons. The gene calls are TRBV7-8 and TRBJ2-3; 11 positions match TRBD2. Material for sequencing was cord blood. This clonotype originated in a newborn girl in good health. CDR3 residues: CASSGGTSGGTDTQYF. The CDR3 region has the DNA TGTGCCAGCAGTGGTGGGACTAGCGGAGGCACAGATACGCAGTATTTT.